The clone carrying this T cell receptor beta chain came up once. The V segment lost 4 bases and the J segment 1 base; nucleotides outside the gene matches: 13. Germline V gene data show CDR1 as SGDLS and CDR2 as YYNGEE. The CDR3 is made up of 20 amino acids. In the original workflow: Researchers report that nucleated cell counts were estimated from reference gene primer amplification. The data were produced by immunoSEQ multiplex PCR, yet TCRdb's version contains in-frame clones alone and is incomplete. Clonal size and the V and J genes are those of that table, whereas D and trimming came from the DNA. The data hold 60,000 or so clones, with around 85% observed a single time. The data were obtained in a study of blood T cell repertoires in COVID-19. Study as a whole: COVID-19 samples, acute and convalescent, were from the United States, Italy and Spain. Nucleic acid was either cDNA or gDNA, and it came from T cells, B-cell-depleted T cells, or PBMCs.

Sequencing input: peripheral blood. The sequence was collected from a woman between 70 and 85 years old with active COVID-19. V and J are TRBV9 and TRBJ2-3; the match to TRBD2 covers 15 bases. CDR3 in DNA: TGTGCCAGCAGCCCATGGACTAGCGGGAGGGCCGGTAGCCGCACAGATACGCAGTATTTT. This sequence encodes CASSPWTSGRAGSRTDTQYF.